A selection of T cell receptor beta chains follows, all from one sample in a study of blood T cell repertoires in COVID-19. The data were produced by immunoSEQ multiplex PCR, yet TCRdb's version contains in-frame clones alone and is incomplete. The sample lists some 70,000 clones; around 88% were seen once. The sample was peripheral blood. These receptors all come from a man between 40 and 49 years old with COVID-19, enrolled during active disease. The CDR3 runs from the conserved cysteine through the conserved F or W. The D gene is left open where the match is weak. Size is omitted from some rows. Given values are once, few, many or a class for expanded clones.

J gene | D gene | clone size | V gene | CDR3 DNA | CDR3 protein
TRBJ1-5 | NA | few | TRBV7-9 | TGTGCCAGCAGCTTAGGCGGCTTTGGCAATCAGCCCCAGCATTTT | CASSLGGFGNQPQHF
TRBJ2-7 | TRBD1 | NA | TRBV5-1 | TGCGCCAGCAGCTTGGGACAGGGAAGGTACGAGCAGTACTTC | CASSLGQGRYEQYF
TRBJ1-5 | NA | once | TRBV5-6 | TGTGCCAGCAGCCCGAGGGTTGGAAAAGGCAAGTATCAGCCCCAGCATTTT | CASSPRVGKGKYQPQHF
TRBJ1-1 | NA | NA | TRBV7-8 | TGTGCCAGCAGCCACGACGGGGGGGGTGTATTGAACACTGAAGCTTTCTTT | CASSHDGGGVLNTEAFF
TRBJ1-1 | NA | NA | TRBV10-3 | TGTGCCATCAGTGGATCTACAGGGTTGAACACTGAAGCTTTCTTT | CAISGSTGLNTEAFF
TRBJ2-3 | TRBD2 | NA | TRBV7-2 | TGTGCCAGCAGCTCCGGACTAGCGGGGGGGGCTAGCACAGATACGCAGTATTTT | CASSSGLAGGASTDTQYF
TRBJ2-5 | TRBD2 | NA | TRBV3-1/TRBV3-2 | TGTGCCAGCAGCCACCCAATCAGCGGGGGGTTAGAGACCCAGTACTTC | CASSHPISGGLETQYF
TRBJ1-3 | TRBD1 | NA | TRBV6-5 | TGTGCCAGCAGTTACTCAGGGGGCGCTGGAAACACCATATATTTT | CASSYSGGAGNTIYF
TRBJ1-6 | TRBD1 | NA | TRBV2 | TGTGCCAGCCGACAGGGCGTTATGAATTCACCCCTCCACTTT | CASRQGVMNSPLHF
TRBJ1-1 | TRBD1 | once | TRBV19 | TGTGCCAGTAGTATCACCGGACAGGGAACTAACACTGAAGCTTTCTTT | CASSITGQGTNTEAFF
TRBJ1-3 | NA | few | TRBV4-1 | TGCGCCAGCAGCCACCCTGCGGACAGCTCTGGAAACACCATATATTTT | CASSHPADSSGNTIYF
TRBJ2-3 | TRBD1 | NA | TRBV27 | TGTGCCACTCGACAGGGATACACAGATACGCAGTATTTT | CATRQGYTDTQYF